This is a list of T cell receptor beta chains from one sample in a study of breast tumors, draining lymph nodes, adjacent tissues. MiXCR, applied by TCRdb to the multiplex PCR reads, yields one record per CDR3 protein. The repertoire holds about 180,000 distinct CDR3 sequences, with roughly a third as singletons. The sample taken for sequencing was axillary lymph node tissue. These receptors were taken from a female donor with breast cancer. Some clones in this sample may be carry-over from other donors' samples. The conserved cysteine and the conserved F or W are not part of the CDR3 here. The order of the fields is V gene, clone size, CDR3 protein. Only part of the rows carry a size: once, few, many, or a class if the clone is expanded.

>TRBV10-2|-
ASSERLAGASYEQY
>TRBV5-1|-
ASSGTGAGSGEQY
>TRBV4-3|many
ASSQEAGKYIEQF
>TRBV18|many
ASSPRVGGYT
>TRBV27|many
ASSLSYQNSNQPQH
>TRBV24-1|many
ATSDLSAGDSGANVLT
>TRBV7-9|few
ASSLGLGGNTEAF
>TRBV20-1|many
SARETSFETQY
>TRBV19|many
ASSMTGITYEQY
>TRBV12-3/TRBV12-4|many
ASTFTSGTHNEQF